This T cell receptor beta chain is drawn from a study of OX40 agonist ivuxolimab in advanced cancers. Turning to the study itself: Patients assigned to dose escalation were diagnosed with hepatocellular carcinoma, melanoma, renal cell or head and neck cancer. Three patients showed partial responses: one hepatocellular carcinoma and two cutaneous melanoma cases.

Points on this clone: The antigen is unknown.

Profiled with immunoSEQ multiplex PCR; TCRdb holds only in-frame clones, not every one. The sample has roughly 89,000 clones, roughly 91% seen once. CDR1 is SNHLY and CDR2 is FYNNEI in the germline V gene. The CDR3 covers 13 residues. V was cut by 6 bases and J by 0 bases, with 9 bases left in between. The study's findings and limits: CD8+ T cells were the subset that, on average, had more expanded clones than CD4+.

This TCR was recovered from an adult with an advanced solid tumor such as melanoma, head and neck, liver or kidney cancer. This specimen consisted of CD4+ or CD8+ T cells sorted from blood, obtained in a trial of the OX40 agonist ivuxolimab. This chain links TRBV2 with TRBJ2-7; D possibly corresponds to TRBD2 (6 bases). The CDR3 DNA reads as TGTGCCAGCAGAATCGGGGGCTCCTACGAGCAGTACTTC. Translated: CASRIGGSYEQYF.